This T cell receptor beta chain was obtained from a study of cytomegalovirus exposure and HLA in healthy donors. Study results and caveats: It was reportedly the case that the classifier diagnosed cytomegalovirus status with high specificity and sensitivity. Altogether, some 160 TCR beta chains were recorded as cytomegalovirus-associated.

Concerning this clone: Its antigen is not known.

Trimming removed 5 bases from V and 5 bases from J; junction bases left unmatched: 4. Germline CDR1 and CDR2: MNHEY and SVGAGI. The length of the CDR3 is 13 residues. The method was immunoSEQ multiplex PCR; TCRdb's version includes in-frame clones alone and lacks a portion of them. The sample has over 250,000 clones, 65% to 90% seen once. The rearrangement uses TRBV6-5 and TRBJ1-1; 8 bases map to TRBD1. The TCR originated in a woman aged 18-29 years in good health and CMV-seronegative. Sequencing was performed on PBMCs. This chain's CDR3 is CASSTGGNTEAFF. The CDR3 nucleotides read TGTGCCAGCAGTACAGGGGGTAATACTGAAGCTTTCTTT.